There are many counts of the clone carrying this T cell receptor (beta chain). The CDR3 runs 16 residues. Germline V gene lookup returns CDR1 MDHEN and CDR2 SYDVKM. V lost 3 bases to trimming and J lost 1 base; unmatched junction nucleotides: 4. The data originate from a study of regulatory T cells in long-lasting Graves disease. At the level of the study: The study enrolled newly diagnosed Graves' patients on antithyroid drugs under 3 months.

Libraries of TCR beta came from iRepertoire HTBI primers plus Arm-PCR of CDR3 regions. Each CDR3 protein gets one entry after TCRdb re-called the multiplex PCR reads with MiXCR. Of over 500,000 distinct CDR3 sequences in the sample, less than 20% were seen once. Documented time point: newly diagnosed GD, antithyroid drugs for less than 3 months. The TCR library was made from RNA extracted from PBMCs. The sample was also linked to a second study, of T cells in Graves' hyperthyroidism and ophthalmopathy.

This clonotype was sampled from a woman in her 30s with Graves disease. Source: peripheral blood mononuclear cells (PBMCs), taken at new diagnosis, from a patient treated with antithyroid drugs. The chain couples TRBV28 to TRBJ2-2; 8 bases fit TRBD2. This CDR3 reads CASSFPTSGNTGELFF. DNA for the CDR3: TGTGCCAGCAGTTTCCCCACTAGCGGGAACACCGGGGAGCTGTTTTTT.